This T cell receptor (beta chain) was identified during a study of blood T cell repertoires in COVID-19. Per the study methods: For nucleated cells, counts were estimated from reference gene primer amplification. TCRdb keeps only in-frame clones here, not all; method: immunoSEQ multiplex PCR. The V and J calls and clone size come from that table; D and trimming were worked out from the DNA. Among 180,000 or so clones listed, 70% to 80% were seen once. The CDR3 runs to 16 residues. The age range of participants was roughly 18 to 90 years, with residence in more than 20 US areas. Someone with COVID-19 had been met by exposed participants within 2 weeks before study entry.

This rearrangement joins TRBV21-1 to TRBJ2-7; the D segment call TRBD2 is taken from the table without a DNA check. TRBV21-1 is given as a pseudogene. Sequenced: PBMCs or T cells enriched from blood (not recorded which). The source of this sequence is a man between 60 and 75 years old who had been exposed to COVID-19. CDR3 in amino acids: CASSNVGGSPPLEQYF. The CDR3 nucleotides are TGTGCCAGCAGCAATGTAGGCGGGAGCCCTCCTCTCGAGCAGTACTTC.